This TCR beta chain derives from a study of PD-1 blockade in classical Hodgkin lymphoma. Autologous stem cell transplantation was followed by relapse in every patient, and brentuximab vedotin exposure varied. Between the trimmed V and J ends, which lost 2 bases and 0 bases, there was a span of 14 bases. In germline, CDR1 is MRHNA, CDR2 SNTAGT. The CDR3 contains 17 residues. Generated by immunoSEQ multiplex PCR, the TCRdb table keeps only in-frame clones and is missing some. The sample records about 46,000 clones, 60% to 85% being singletons. Sequencing used peripheral blood mononuclear cells (PBMCs), obtained before the second cycle of nivolumab. This TCR was recovered from a human donor with classical Hodgkin lymphoma. This chain uses TRBV6-4 with TRBJ2-1; D is unclear. DNA of the CDR3: TGTGCCAGCAGTGACACCCCTATTTTAGGCTCCTACAATGAGCAGTTCTTC. Protein product: CASSDTPILGSYNEQFF.